These T cell receptor beta chains were read from a single sample in a study of long-term antiretroviral therapy in people with HIV. Measured with immunoSEQ multiplex PCR; TCRdb has only the in-frame clones, and not every one. The repertoire holds 25,000 to 35,000 clones, with about 96% as singletons. The sequencing used unsorted PBMCs, collected 6.6 years after starting antiretroviral therapy. The receptors here all came from a man younger than 40 with HIV. Both conserved end residues are part of each CDR3. The D gene is left open where the match is weak. Where a row states a size, it is once, few, many or the class of an expanded clone; other rows omit it.

d_gene	v_gene	abundance	j_gene	CDR3aa	CDR3nt
TRBD2	TRBV7-2	-	TRBJ2-2	CASSFLGLARTTGELFF	TGTGCCAGCAGCTTTCTGGGACTAGCGAGGACAACCGGGGAGCTGTTTTTT
TRBD1	TRBV7-9	-	TRBJ1-2	CASTRLAGTGQDYGYTF	TGTGCCAGCACCCGCTTGGCCGGGACAGGGCAAGACTATGGCTACACCTTC
TRBD2	TRBV28	once	TRBJ2-1	CAVPSGSGNEQFF	TGTGCCGTCCCTAGCGGGAGTGGCAATGAGCAGTTCTTC
TRBD2	TRBV5-1	-	TRBJ2-7	CASSLTGRDYEQYF	TGCGCCAGCAGCTTAACCGGGAGGGACTACGAGCAGTACTTC
-	TRBV9	-	TRBJ1-1	CASSVMGTNTEAFF	TGTGCCAGCAGCGTAATGGGGACGAACACTGAAGCTTTCTTT
-	TRBV11-3	-	TRBJ2-7	CASSLDGYEQYF	TGTGCCAGCAGCTTAGACGGGTACGAGCAGTACTTC
-	TRBV27	-	TRBJ1-2	CASRPMGAANYGYTF	TGTGCCAGCAGACCGATGGGGGCAGCTAACTATGGCTACACCTTC
-	TRBV5-4	-	TRBJ2-3	CASSGGTDTQYF	TGTGCCAGCAGCGGGGGCACAGATACGCAGTATTTT
TRBD2	TRBV9	-	TRBJ2-5	CASSQNSLAGEETQYF	TGTGCCAGCAGCCAAAATTCACTAGCGGGGGAAGAGACCCAGTACTTC
TRBD2	TRBV7-3	-	TRBJ2-7	CASSLGGLDEQYF	TGTGCCAGCAGCTTGGGAGGGTTGGACGAGCAGTACTTC
-	TRBV6-5	-	TRBJ1-2	CASSSRRGITF	TGTGCCAGCAGTTCACGGCGGGGTATCACCTTC
TRBD1	TRBV6-1	-	TRBJ1-6	CATSPGTDYSPLHF	TGTGCCACCTCCCCCGGGACAGATTATTCACCCCTCCACTTT
-	TRBV6-6	-	TRBJ1-1	CASSYSIGMNTEAFF	TGTGCCAGCAGTTACTCGATCGGCATGAACACTGAAGCTTTCTTT
-	TRBV27	-	TRBJ2-5	CASGRGGETQYF	TGTGCCAGCGGCAGGGGCGGCGAGACCCAGTACTTC
-	TRBV30	-	TRBJ2-7	CAWSVIGYEQYF	TGTGCCTGGAGTGTAATCGGCTACGAGCAGTACTTC
-	TRBV11-2	-	TRBJ1-3	CASSPGPGPSGNTIYF	TGTGCCAGCAGCCCCGGACCGGGACCCTCTGGAAACACCATATATTTT
-	TRBV7-9	-	TRBJ2-5	CASSPFRVGVETQYF	TGTGCCAGCAGCCCCTTCAGAGTCGGAGTGGAGACCCAGTACTTC
-	TRBV6-5	-	TRBJ1-4	CASSSGSQAEKLFF	TGTGCCAGCAGTTCCGGGTCTCAGGCGGAAAAACTGTTTTTT
TRBD1	TRBV27	-	TRBJ1-6	CASSLHRDRGQGSPLHF	TGTGCCAGCAGTTTGCACCGGGACAGGGGGCAGGGTTCACCCCTCCACTTT
-	TRBV7-2	-	TRBJ2-6	CASSPSGANVLTF	TGTGCCAGCAGCCCTTCCGGGGCCAACGTCCTGACTTTC
TRBD1	TRBV7-2	-	TRBJ2-3	CASSLRQGGSQYF	TGTGCCAGCAGCCTACGACAGGGGGGTTCGCAGTATTTT
TRBD2	TRBV6-1	once	TRBJ2-7	CASTGTSGRWYEQYF	TGTGCCAGCACCGGGACTAGCGGGAGATGGTACGAGCAGTACTTC
-	TRBV7-8	-	TRBJ1-1	CASSLGGWNTEAFF	TGTGCCAGCAGCTTGGGCGGGTGGAACACTGAAGCTTTCTTT
-	TRBV10-3	once	TRBJ2-3	CAIVGWARLLDTQYF	TGTGCCATCGTAGGCTGGGCTCGACTTCTGGATACGCAGTATTTT
-	TRBV7-9	-	TRBJ2-7	CASSFHREGAEQYF	TGTGCCAGCAGCTTTCACAGGGAAGGGGCCGAGCAGTACTTC
TRBD1	TRBV7-6	-	TRBJ2-1	CASSLAGQGGTEQFF	TGTGCCAGCAGCTTAGCCGGACAGGGGGGTACAGAGCAGTTCTTC
-	TRBV14	-	TRBJ1-2	CASSRAAGTHYGYTF	TGTGCCAGCAGCCGCGCGGCCGGGACGCACTATGGCTACACCTTC
-	TRBV4-2	-	TRBJ1-2	CASSQAGSLYGYTF	TGTGCCAGCAGCCAAGCCGGGAGCCTCTATGGCTACACCTTC
-	TRBV4-2	-	TRBJ1-4	CASSQTEGVNEKLFF	TGTGCCAGCAGCCAAACTGAAGGGGTCAATGAAAAACTGTTTTTT
-	TRBV19	once	TRBJ2-3	CASSIASVTDTQYF	TGTGCCAGTAGTATCGCATCAGTCACAGATACGCAGTATTTT
-	TRBV6-5	-	TRBJ1-1	CASSYSTIFGTEAFF	TGTGCCAGCAGTTACTCGACCATTTTTGGCACTGAAGCTTTCTTT
-	TRBV4-3	-	TRBJ1-4	CASSQDGEKLFF	TGCGCCAGCAGCCAAGACGGAGAAAAACTGTTTTTT
TRBD1	TRBV5-6	-	TRBJ1-4	CASSFGTGGGSNEKLFF	TGTGCCAGCAGCTTCGGGACAGGGGGAGGTTCTAATGAAAAACTGTTTTTT
-	TRBV18	-	TRBJ1-1	CASSRRGNLDNMNTEAFF	TGTGCCAGCTCCCGGCGGGGGAATTTAGACAACATGAACACTGAAGCTTTCTTT
-	TRBV2	-	TRBJ1-5	CASSVEVGGNKPQHF	TGTGCCAGCAGTGTCGAAGTTGGGGGGAATAAGCCCCAGCATTTT
-	TRBV7-2	-	TRBJ1-1	CASSLPERGPSTEAFF	TGTGCCAGCAGCTTACCAGAGCGGGGCCCGAGCACTGAAGCTTTCTTT
TRBD2	TRBV4-2	-	TRBJ2-2	CASSQHTSGEVSGELFF	TGTGCCAGCAGCCAGCATACTAGCGGGGAAGTCTCCGGGGAACTGTTTTTT
-	TRBV4-1	-	TRBJ1-1	CASSHRGGSNTEAFF	TGCGCCAGCAGCCACCGGGGAGGATCGAACACTGAAGCTTTCTTT
-	TRBV29-1	-	TRBJ2-7	CSVRSGTGTYEQYF	TGCAGCGTTCGATCCGGGACGGGAACCTACGAGCAGTACTTC
-	TRBV6-1	-	TRBJ1-2	CASSENPSGYTF	TGTGCCAGCAGTGAAAATCCTTCCGGCTACACCTTC
-	TRBV6-6	-	TRBJ2-1	CASTTQGGEQFF	TGTGCCAGCACAACCCAGGGGGGTGAGCAGTTCTTC
-	TRBV11-2	-	TRBJ2-2	CASSWNTGELFF	TGTGCCAGCAGTTGGAACACCGGGGAGCTGTTTTTT
-	TRBV7-9	few	TRBJ1-2	CASSPLGGSDGYTF	TGTGCCAGCAGCCCACTCGGGGGGAGTGATGGCTACACCTTC
-	TRBV5-1	once	TRBJ2-5	CASSLGWPETQYF	TGCGCCAGCAGCTTGGGCTGGCCAGAGACCCAGTACTTC
TRBD2	TRBV4-2	-	TRBJ2-7	CASSQDRTSGGWDSYEQYF	TGTGCCAGCAGCCAAGATAGGACTAGCGGGGGATGGGACTCCTACGAGCAGTACTTC
TRBD2	TRBV10-3	-	TRBJ2-3	CAISESSGSPTDTQYF	TGTGCCATCAGTGAGTCTAGCGGGAGTCCCACAGATACGCAGTATTTT
-	TRBV27	-	TRBJ2-2	CASSSTVTGELFF	TGTGCCAGCAGTTCGACAGTCACCGGGGAGCTGTTTTTT
-	TRBV5-1	-	TRBJ1-2	CASSLAEQYGYTF	TGCGCCAGCAGCTTGGCTGAACAGTATGGCTACACCTTC
-	TRBV9	-	TRBJ1-1	CASSASVNTEAFF	TGTGCCAGCAGCGCGTCGGTGAACACTGAAGCTTTCTTT
-	TRBV5-1	-	TRBJ2-7	CASHYEQYF	TGCGCCAGCCACTACGAGCAGTACTTC
TRBD2	TRBV2	-	TRBJ2-5	CASSEAGGLAGAGFQTQYF	TGTGCCAGCAGTGAAGCAGGGGGACTAGCGGGGGCCGGGTTTCAAACCCAGTACTTC
TRBD2	TRBV6-5	-	TRBJ2-7	CASSASGRNSYEQYF	TGTGCCAGCAGTGCCAGCGGGAGGAACTCCTACGAGCAGTACTTC
-	TRBV7-2	-	TRBJ2-7	CASSFLGRDEQYF	TGTGCCAGCAGCTTTTTAGGGAGAGACGAGCAGTACTTC
-	TRBV6-6	-	TRBJ2-5	CASSRGGAWETQYF	TGTGCCAGCAGTAGAGGAGGGGCTTGGGAGACCCAGTACTTC
-	TRBV6-5	-	TRBJ2-7	CASSRRELEGEQYF	TGTGCCAGCAGTCGCCGGGAGTTAGAGGGCGAGCAGTACTTC
TRBD1	TRBV5-1	-	TRBJ1-6	CASSLGQAWDSPLHF	TGCGCCAGCAGCCTGGGACAGGCATGGGATTCACCCCTCCACTTT
-	TRBV9	-	TRBJ1-1	CASSVIVDKNTEAFF	TGTGCCAGCAGCGTAATTGTGGACAAGAACACTGAAGCTTTCTTT
TRBD1	TRBV4-1	-	TRBJ1-1	CASSQGQVGTEAFF	TGCGCCAGCAGCCAGGGACAGGTGGGCACTGAAGCTTTCTTT